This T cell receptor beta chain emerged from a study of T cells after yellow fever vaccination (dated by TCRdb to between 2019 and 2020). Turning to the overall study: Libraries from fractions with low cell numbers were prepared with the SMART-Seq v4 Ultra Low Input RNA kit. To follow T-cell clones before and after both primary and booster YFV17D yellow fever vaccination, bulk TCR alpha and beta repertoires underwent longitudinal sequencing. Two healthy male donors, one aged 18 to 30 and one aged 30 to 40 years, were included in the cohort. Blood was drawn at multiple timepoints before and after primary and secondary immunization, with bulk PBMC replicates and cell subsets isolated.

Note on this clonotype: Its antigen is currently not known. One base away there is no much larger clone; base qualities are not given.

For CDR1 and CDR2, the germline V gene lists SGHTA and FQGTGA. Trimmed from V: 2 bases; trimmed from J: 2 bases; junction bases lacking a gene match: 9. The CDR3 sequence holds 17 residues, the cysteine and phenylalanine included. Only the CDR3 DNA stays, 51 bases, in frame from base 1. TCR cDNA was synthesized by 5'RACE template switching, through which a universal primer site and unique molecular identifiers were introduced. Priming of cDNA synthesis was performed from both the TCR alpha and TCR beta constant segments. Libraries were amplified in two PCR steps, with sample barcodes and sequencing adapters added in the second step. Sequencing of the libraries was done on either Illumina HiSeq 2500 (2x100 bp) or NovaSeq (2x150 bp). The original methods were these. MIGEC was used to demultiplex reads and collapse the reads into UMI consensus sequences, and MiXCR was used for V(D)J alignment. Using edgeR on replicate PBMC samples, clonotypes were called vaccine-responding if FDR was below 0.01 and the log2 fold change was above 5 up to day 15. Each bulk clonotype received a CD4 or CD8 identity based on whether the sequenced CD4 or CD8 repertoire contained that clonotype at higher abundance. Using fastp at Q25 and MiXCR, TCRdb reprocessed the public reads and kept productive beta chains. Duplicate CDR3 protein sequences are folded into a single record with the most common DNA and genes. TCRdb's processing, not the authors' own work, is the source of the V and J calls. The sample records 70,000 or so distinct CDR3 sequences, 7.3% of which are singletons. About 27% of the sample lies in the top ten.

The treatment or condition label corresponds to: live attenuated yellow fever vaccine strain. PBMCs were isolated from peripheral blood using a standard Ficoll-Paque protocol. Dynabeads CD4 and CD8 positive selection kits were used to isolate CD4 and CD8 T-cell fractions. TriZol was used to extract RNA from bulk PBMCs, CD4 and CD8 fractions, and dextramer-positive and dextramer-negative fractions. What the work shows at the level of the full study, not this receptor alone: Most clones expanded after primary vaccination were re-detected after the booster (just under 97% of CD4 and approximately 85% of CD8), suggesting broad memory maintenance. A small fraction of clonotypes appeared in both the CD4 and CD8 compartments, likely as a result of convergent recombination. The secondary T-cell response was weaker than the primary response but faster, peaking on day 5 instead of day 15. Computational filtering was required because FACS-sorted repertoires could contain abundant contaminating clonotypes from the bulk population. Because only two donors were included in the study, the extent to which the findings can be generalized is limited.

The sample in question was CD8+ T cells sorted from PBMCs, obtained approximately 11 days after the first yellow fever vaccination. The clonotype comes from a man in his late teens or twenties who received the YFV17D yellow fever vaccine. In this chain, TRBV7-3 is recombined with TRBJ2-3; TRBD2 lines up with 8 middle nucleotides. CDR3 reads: CASSLGPAGAHTDTQYF. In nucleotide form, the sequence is TGTGCCAGCAGCTTAGGCCCAGCGGGGGCCCACACAGATACGCAGTATTTT.